This T cell receptor (beta chain) originates from a study of shared clonotypes between healthy human individuals. The overall study: The donor pool was made up of two women and three men aged 18 to 49. Regarding the study as a whole: On the whole, naive subsets had larger estimated richness than memory subsets had.

Trimming removed 2 bases from V and 7 bases from J, with 9 bases in between. Looked up from germline, CDR1 is SGHDT and CDR2 is YYEEEE. This CDR3 comprises 13 residues. Terminally differentiated effector memory CD45RA+ cells were left out of the naive CD8 fraction, which was CD45RO-negative and positively selected for CCR7. In the case of this clone: The antigen is undetermined.

Only in-frame clones appear in the TCRdb table, and some are missing; sequencing was by immunoSEQ multiplex PCR. Here the sample spans roughly 550,000 clones, around 95% being singletons. The TCR was taken from a woman in her twenties or thirties in good health. Sequencing was performed on naive CD8+ T cells sorted from blood. This chain links TRBV5-6 with TRBJ2-2; possibly TRBD2 for D (5 bases). The CDR3 DNA reads as TGTGCCAGCAGCTTTGAGGGAAGCGGGGAGCTGTTTTTT. Amino acids: CASSFEGSGELFF.